This entry features one T cell receptor beta chain sequence. The sample comes from a study of control samples from healthy donors and cancer patients. The CDR3 spans 14 residues. CDR1 and CDR2 (germline): SGHNT, YYREEE (reference sequence). The V end lost 2 bases, the J end lost 4 bases, and 12 bases lay between the germline ends. The method was immunoSEQ multiplex PCR; TCRdb's version includes in-frame clones alone and lacks a portion of them. The data show 150,000 or so clones, over 85% seen once. What was sequenced was blood. The sequence came from a man aged 18 to 29 in good health. V is TRBV5-4 and J is TRBJ1-1, with D possibly being TRBD1 (6 bases). The CDR3 DNA follows: TGTGCCAGCAGCTTCCCGGAGGGGGGCACTGAAGCTTTCTTT. Protein product: CASSFPEGGTEAFF.